This is a list of T cell receptor beta chains from one sample in a study of shared clonotypes between healthy human individuals. Generated by immunoSEQ multiplex PCR, the TCRdb table keeps only in-frame clones and is missing some. The table includes 2 million to 2.5 million clones, 85% to 95% detected once. The sequencing input was naive CD4+ T cells from PBMCs. All receptors derive from a man aged 18 to 30 in good health. Some clones in this sample may be carry-over from other donors' samples. The CDR3 runs from the conserved cysteine through the conserved F or W. The order of the fields is clone size, J gene, V gene, D gene, CDR3 DNA, CDR3 protein. The D gene is left open where the match is weak. Not every row has a clone size; where given, it reads once, few, many or a size class.

>-|TRBJ2-3|TRBV4-1|TRBD1
TGCGCCAGCAGGCGCTTGGGACAGGGCACAGATACGCAGTATTTT
CASRRLGQGTDTQYF
>-|TRBJ1-4|TRBV2|TRBD1
TGTGCCAGCAGTCTTTACAGGGGCGCTAATGAAAAACTGTTTTTT
CASSLYRGANEKLFF
>-|TRBJ2-1|TRBV9|TRBD2
TGTGCCAGCAGCCAGACTAGCGGGAGAAGGAATGAGCAGTTCTTC
CASSQTSGRRNEQFF
>-|TRBJ2-1|TRBV14|-
TGTGCCAGCAGCCGAAGAGGAGGGCAGTCACACTCCTACAATGAGCAGTTCTTC
CASSRRGGQSHSYNEQFF
>once|TRBJ1-5|TRBV4-1|-
TGCGCCAGCAGCCAAATGTACCCAGGGGAAGGCAATCAGCCCCAGCATTTT
CASSQMYPGEGNQPQHF
>-|TRBJ2-1|TRBV2|TRBD2
TGTGCCAGCAGGCCGGGACTAGCGGCAAATGAGCAGTTCTTC
CASRPGLAANEQFF
>once|TRBJ2-3|TRBV28|TRBD1
TGTGCCAGCAGCCCTGGGGGACAGGGCCCCACAGATACGCAGTATTTT
CASSPGGQGPTDTQYF
>-|TRBJ1-2|TRBV5-4|-
TGTGCCAGCAGTCCTAACGGACAAGACTATGGCTACACCTTC
CASSPNGQDYGYTF
>-|TRBJ2-3|TRBV5-1|-
TGCGCCAGCAGCTCCAGGGGAAGTAGCACAGATACGCAGTATTTT
CASSSRGSSTDTQYF
>-|TRBJ2-1|TRBV28|TRBD1
TGTGCCAGCACGAGTAGAGCTCTGGACAGGTACTACAATGAGCAGTTCTTC
CASTSRALDRYYNEQFF
>-|TRBJ1-3|TRBV6-1|-
TGTGCCAGCAGTTCAGGTACCTGGAGCGGAAACACCATATATTTT
CASSSGTWSGNTIYF
>-|TRBJ2-1|TRBV6-5|-
TGTGCCAGCAGTTACAGGACAGTATGGAACTACAATGAGCAGTTCTTC
CASSYRTVWNYNEQFF
>-|TRBJ2-3|TRBV9|-
TGTGCCAGCAGCGTAGGTAGGGGACGGGGCGGGAGCACAGATACGCAGTATTTT
CASSVGRGRGGSTDTQYF
>-|TRBJ2-1|TRBV7-3|-
TGTGCCAGCAGCACTTACAAGTACAATGAGCAGTTCTTC
CASSTYKYNEQFF
>-|TRBJ1-1|TRBV19|-
TGTGCCAGTAGTCGGCGTGCTCTTGCTGGCACTGAAGCTTTCTTT
CASSRRALAGTEAFF
>-|TRBJ2-1|TRBV27|TRBD2
TGTGCCAGCGGGCCCCTCCTACTAGCGGGAGTGGTTTACAATGAGCAGTTCTTC
CASGPLLLAGVVYNEQFF